This is a list of T cell receptor beta chains from one sample in a study of Graves' ophthalmopathy and Graves' hyperthyroidism. MiXCR was run by TCRdb on the multiplex PCR reads, yielding one entry per CDR3 protein. The sample yields some 380,000 distinct CDR3 sequences, approximately 15% seen once. Sequenced material: peripheral blood. These receptor sequences come from a woman aged 18-29 years with stable Graves' hyperthyroidism. CDR3s include the opening cysteine and the closing phenylalanine or tryptophan. Each record gives: J gene, clone size, D gene, V gene, CDR3 DNA, CDR3 protein. A D gene is named only where the DNA matches it firmly. Not every row has a clone size; where given, it reads once, few, many or a size class.

TRBJ2-2,NA,NA,TRBV5-8,TGTGCCAGCAGCCCGACACAAAACACCGGGGAGCTGTTTTTT,CASSPTQNTGELFF
TRBJ1-3,NA,NA,TRBV7-2,TGTGCCATCAGCGTAGTAACGACTACTGGAAACACCATATATTTT,CAISVVTTTGNTIYF
TRBJ2-2,many,TRBD2,TRBV6-2/TRBV6-3,TGTGCCAGCAGGACTAGCGGGGGGGCTGGCACCGGGGAGCTGTTTTTT,CASRTSGGAGTGELFF
TRBJ1-5,many,NA,TRBV28,TGTGCCAGCAGTTTATCCGGCAGCAATCAGCAGCCCCAGCATTTT,CASSLSGSNQQPQHF
TRBJ1-5,many,NA,TRBV6-1,TGTGCCAGCACCAATGGGAGGAATCAGCCCCAGCATTTT,CASTNGRNQPQHF
TRBJ1-6,many,NA,TRBV5-1,TGCGCCAGCAGCTTGGGGGCAGGGAGCTCACCCCTCCACTTT,CASSLGAGSSPLHF
TRBJ1-5,NA,NA,TRBV6-2/TRBV6-3,TGTGCCAGCATCAAGGGTGTCGATCAGTCCCAGCATTTT,CASIKGVDQSQHF
TRBJ2-5,many,NA,TRBV27,TGTGCCAGCAGTTCCAGACGGTCCCAAGAGACCCAGTACTTC,CASSSRRSQETQYF
TRBJ2-7,many,NA,TRBV2,TGTGCCAGCAAACAGGGGAGGGATGCCTACGAGCAGTACTTC,CASKQGRDAYEQYF
TRBJ1-1,many,TRBD1,TRBV9,TGTGCCAGCAGCGAGCGAGATATGACAGGGTTCAAGACTGAAGCTTTCTTT,CASSERDMTGFKTEAFF
TRBJ1-2,few,NA,TRBV9,TGTGCCAGCAGCGCCATGCCCTCGGGGCGCCTCGGAGGCTACACCTTC,CASSAMPSGRLGGYTF
TRBJ2-7,few,NA,TRBV11-2,TGTGCCAGCAGCTTAAATGGGGGGGAGCAGTACTTC,CASSLNGGEQYF
TRBJ1-5,many,TRBD1,TRBV20-1,TGCAGTGCTAGTTCCTCAGGGGGCCTAAATCAGCCCCAGCATTTT,CSASSSGGLNQPQHF
TRBJ1-2,many,NA,TRBV20-1,TGCAGTGCTAGAGATCTCGAGGGGAACTATGGCTACACCTTC,CSARDLEGNYGYTF
TRBJ2-2,many,NA,TRBV6-2/TRBV6-3,TGTGCCAGCAATTACGGGTCTCTGAGGGCCGGGGAGCTGTTTTTT,CASNYGSLRAGELFF
TRBJ1-5,many,NA,TRBV12-3/TRBV12-4,TGTGCCAGCAGTTTCAAGGGCGTGGGGAATCAGCCCCAGCATTTT,CASSFKGVGNQPQHF
TRBJ2-5,many,TRBD2,TRBV15,TGTGCCACCAGGCAAGAGCGGGGTGAGACCCAGTACTTC,CATRQERGETQYF
TRBJ2-5,many,TRBD1,TRBV19,TGTGCCAGTAGTACCAGCCAGGGGGTCGGAGAGACCCAGTACTTC,CASSTSQGVGETQYF
TRBJ1-1,many,NA,TRBV11-2,TGTGCCAGCAGCTTAAGGTATTGGGACGCCGGCGCTGAAGCTTTCTTT,CASSLRYWDAGAEAFF
TRBJ1-3,many,NA,TRBV10-3,TGTGCCATCAGGCTGACAGGCTCTGGAAACACCATATATTTT,CAIRLTGSGNTIYF
TRBJ1-2,many,TRBD1,TRBV6-5,TGTGCCAGCAGTACAACCGGGACAGGGGCAAACTATGGCTACACCTTC,CASSTTGTGANYGYTF
TRBJ2-2,many,NA,TRBV24-1,TGTGCCACCAGTGGTGGAGGGGTGACCGGGGAGCTGTTTTTT,CATSGGGVTGELFF
TRBJ2-2,few,NA,TRBV5-5,TGTGCCAGCAGCTGGGGTGGGAGCGCGAACACCGGGGAGCTGTTTTTT,CASSWGGSANTGELFF
TRBJ2-7,many,NA,TRBV12-3/TRBV12-4,TGTGCCAGCAGTTTTGGGCCTCCGGGCGAGCAGTACTTC,CASSFGPPGEQYF
TRBJ2-7,many,NA,TRBV20-1,TGCAGTGCCTCCGGTGACACTCGCTCCTACGAGCAGTACTTC,CSASGDTRSYEQYF
TRBJ2-5,many,TRBD1,TRBV24-1,TGTGCCACCAGTGATTTAGAGCCGGGACAGGGCACTTACCAAGAGACCCAGTACTTC,CATSDLEPGQGTYQETQYF
TRBJ2-7,many,NA,TRBV20-1,TGCAGTGCTAGAGGACTTCCCACCTACGAGCAGTACTTC,CSARGLPTYEQYF